The sequence of this T cell receptor (beta chain) was determined in a study of spatial heterogeneity in lung cancer. The time point is: sample taken at primary tumor resection. Without sorting, whole RNA was sequenced from tumor, nontumor lung or frozen PBMC. Study-level points and caveats: Resection blood, more than follow-up blood, showed ubiquitous expanded tumor TCRs.

TCR cDNA molecules were tagged individually, and each one carried a unique molecular identifier. Using its own MiXCR run on the 5' RACE reads, TCRdb lists one record per CDR3 protein. The sample shows roughly 20,000 distinct CDR3 sequences, roughly 4.2% of them seen only once. A note on this clonotype: The antigen remains undetermined.

This clonotype was obtained from a male donor with early-stage non-small cell lung cancer. The sequencing used PBMCs, collected at surgery.

The CDR3 nucleotides are TGTGCCAGCAGTGGGGGATCGGACAGGCACAATGAGCAGTTCTTC. Residues: CASSGGSDRHNEQFF. J is TRBJ2-1 and V is TRBV6-1, with 7 positions matching TRBD1. CDR1 MNHNS and CDR2 SASEGT come from the germline V gene. V was pared by 4 bases and J by 5 bases, with 8 bases of the junction left unmatched. CDR3 length equals 15 residues.